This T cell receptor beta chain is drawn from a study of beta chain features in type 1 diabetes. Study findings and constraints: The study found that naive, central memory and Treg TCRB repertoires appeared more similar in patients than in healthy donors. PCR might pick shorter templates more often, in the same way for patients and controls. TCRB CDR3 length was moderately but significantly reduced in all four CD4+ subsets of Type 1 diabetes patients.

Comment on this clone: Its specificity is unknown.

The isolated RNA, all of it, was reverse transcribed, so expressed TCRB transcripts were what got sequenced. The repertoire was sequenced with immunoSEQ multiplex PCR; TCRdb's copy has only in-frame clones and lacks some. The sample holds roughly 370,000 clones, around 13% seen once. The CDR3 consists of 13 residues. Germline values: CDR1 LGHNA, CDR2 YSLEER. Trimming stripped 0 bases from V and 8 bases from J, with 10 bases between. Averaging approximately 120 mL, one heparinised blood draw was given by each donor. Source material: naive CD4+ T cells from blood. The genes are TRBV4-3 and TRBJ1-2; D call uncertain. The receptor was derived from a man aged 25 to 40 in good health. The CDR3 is CASSQDRAVGYTF. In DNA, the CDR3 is TGCGCCAGCAGCCAAGATCGGGCGGTGGGCTACACCTTC.